The next 20 T cell receptor beta chains were all read from a single sample in a study of T-cell reconstitution after alpha-beta-depleted transplantation in children (dated by TCRdb to 2016 to 2017). In the paper's terms, the treatment or condition label means: allogeneic hematopoietic cell transplantation with graft depleted of TCRalphabeta T cells and CD19 B cells. Library creation used PCR. The reads were generated on an Illumina HiSeq 2500. TCR library preparation used molecular barcoding, with unique molecular identifiers applied to normalize quantification of the TCRbeta repertoire. TCRdb ran its own pipeline on the public reads, namely fastp trimming at Q25 and MiXCR clone calling, and kept in-frame beta chains. Entries are consolidated by CDR3 protein sequence, retaining the most common genes and DNA. The sample table records 450,000 to 550,000 distinct CDR3 sequences; over 9.5% of these occur just once. In total, the top ten clones hold 14% of the sample.

The sample here was PBMCs, mostly from graft donor cells, taken 180 days after TCRalphabeta/CD19-depleted stem cell transplant. Receptors were obtained from a female patient aged 2-10 years who had a stem cell transplant for aplastic anemia, so the T cells may come from the graft donor.

This clonotype appeared a few times. This chain links TRBV20-1 with TRBJ1-2; D remains ambiguous. Between the trimmed V and J ends, which lost 5 bases and 5 bases, there was a span of 12 bases. The germline CDR1 and CDR2 sequences are DFQATT and SNEGSKA (reference sequence). The CDR3 runs 12 residues. The CDR3 protein is CSAATGGYGYTF. For the CDR3, the DNA is TGCAGTGCTGCGACGGGTGGTTATGGCTACACCTTC.

There are a few counts of this clonotype. This chain links TRBV7-9 with TRBJ2-7, with D perhaps matching TRBD2 (6 bases). The CDR3 is 14 amino acids. The V gene lost 3 bases and the J gene lost 3 bases, with 12 bases spanning the gap. The germline CDR1 and CDR2 sequences are SEHNR and FQNEAQ (reference sequence). In nucleotides, the CDR3 is TGTGCCAGCAGCTTTGGCGGGACCCACTACGAGCAGTACGTC. Its translation is CASSFGGTHYEQYV.

The gene calls are TRBV5-1 and TRBJ1-5; D not certain. The germline V gene encodes CDR1 SGHRS and CDR2 YFSETQ. The V and J ends lost 0 bases and 2 bases respectively, with 6 bases between them. There are 14 residues in the CDR3. As DNA, the CDR3 is TGCGCCAGCAGCTTGGATGGTCGCAATCAGCCCCAGCATTTT. This gives the protein CASSLDGRNQPQHF.

The chain links TRBV6-1 to TRBJ2-2, with TRBD2 as a possible D gene (6 bases). V lost 5 bases and J 4 bases, leaving 17 bases between the germline ends. In germline, CDR1 is MNHNS, CDR2 SASEGT. There are 16 residues in the CDR3. The CDR3 here is CASSWKRVATTGELFF. As DNA, the CDR3 is TGTGCCAGCAGTTGGAAGCGGGTCGCGACCACCGGGGAGCTGTTTTTT.

This clonotype was detected many times. The V gene is TRBV20-1, the J gene TRBJ2-3; no clear D gene. Trimming stripped 3 bases from V and 0 bases from J, with 4 bases between. This CDR3 has 12 amino acids. Germline V gives CDR1 DFQATT, CDR2 SNEGSKA (reference sequence). The CDR3 bases are TGCAGTGCTAGCGGAAGCACAGATACGCAGTATTTT. Its protein product is CSASGSTDTQYF.

CDR3 DNA sequence: TGTGCCATCAGCAGGACTAGCGCAAACGTTCTAGGGAACAATGAGCAGTTCTTC. The encoded protein is CAISRTSANVLGNNEQFF. This chain links TRBV10-3 with TRBJ2-1; 9 bases are a match to TRBD2. From germline, CDR1 is ENHRY and CDR2 SYGVKD. Germline trimming cut 6 bases from V and 5 bases from J; bases unmatched to any gene: 17. CDR3 length equals 18 residues.

There are many counts of this clonotype. The V and J genes are TRBV28 and TRBJ2-7; 8 bases align to TRBD1. CDR1 is MDHEN and CDR2 is SYDVKM in the germline V gene. This CDR3 comprises 15 residues. The ends lost 6 bases at V and 0 bases at J; junction bases unmatched: 7. CDR3 in DNA: TGTGCCAGCAGGACCTCGGACAGGGTCTCCTACGAGCAGTACTTC. This translates into CASRTSDRVSYEQYF.

This clonotype was seen a handful of times. The chain joins TRBV29-1 to TRBJ1-2; 9 nucleotides match TRBD1. Germline V gene lookup returns CDR1 SQVTM and CDR2 ANQGSEA. V was clipped by 8 bases and J by 8 bases; unmatched bases: 9. CDR3 size: 12 residues. The CDR3 region has the DNA TGCAGCATCCGGGACAGGGTATACGGCTACACCTTC. Protein sequence: CSIRDRVYGYTF.

This clonotype occurred a few times. V gene TRBV20-1 combines with J gene TRBJ2-7; D is unresolved. CDR3 size: 13 residues. The V end lost 7 bases, the J end lost 5 bases, and 18 bases lay between the germline ends. Germline lookup yields CDR1 DFQATT and CDR2 SNEGSKA (reference sequence). For the CDR3, the DNA is TGCAGTGTCCTTCCTGGTAGCTATCACGAGCAGTACTTC. This sequence encodes CSVLPGSYHEQYF.

The chain employs TRBV4-3 and TRBJ2-1; 7 bases fit TRBD2. Trimming took 1 base from V and 8 from J; bases not matched to a gene: 5. Germline CDR1 reads LGHNA; CDR2 reads YSLEER. There are 14 residues in the CDR3. The CDR3 here is CASSQVTSSYEQFF. The CDR3 DNA sequence: TGCGCCAGCAGCCAAGTGACTAGCAGCTATGAGCAGTTCTTC.

CDR3 in DNA: TGTGCCAGCAGCAGGAAAACTAGCGGGAGCGTCGAACAGTACGTC. This translates into CASSRKTSGSVEQYV. The chain combines TRBV21-1 with TRBJ2-7; TRBD2 is the table's D call and was not checked against the DNA. TRBV21-1 is a pseudogene. The CDR3 consists of 15 residues.

This clonotype showed up just a few times. The V gene is TRBV6-1, the J gene TRBJ2-7; 10 bases map to TRBD2. CDR1 MNHNS and CDR2 SASEGT come from the germline V gene. The CDR3 has 14 amino acids. V lost 7 bases to trimming and J lost 2 bases; unmatched junction nucleotides: 5. The CDR3 nucleotides read TGTGCCAGCAATGGGCTAGCGGGAGCCTACGAGCAGTACGTC. This sequence encodes CASNGLAGAYEQYV.

The gene calls are TRBV4-2 and TRBJ1-2; D is undetermined. Germline V gene lookup returns CDR1 LGHNA and CDR2 YNFKEQ. This CDR3 contains 14 residues. Trimming removed 0 bases at V and 8 bases at J, with 13 bases between. CDR3 in DNA: TGTGCCAGCAGCCAAGAAATAAGGGAGCGAGGCTACACCTTC. Translation: CASSQEIRERGYTF.

This clonotype has a handful of counts. This rearrangement joins TRBV24-1 to TRBJ2-7; 8 bases match TRBD2. V lost 3 bases, J lost 7 bases, and 10 bases stayed unmatched. Germline CDR1 and CDR2: KGHDR and SFDVKD. The CDR3 is 15 residues long. CDR3 amino acids: CATSDPGTRSGEQYF. As DNA, the CDR3 is TGTGCCACCAGTGATCCCGGGACTAGGTCCGGGGAGCAGTACTTC.

The table lists this clonotype with a few counts. The chain employs TRBV7-2 and TRBJ2-7; 9 positions match TRBD2. The V gene's germline CDR1 is SGHTA and CDR2 FQGNSA. J was trimmed by 1 base and V by 5 bases; bases with no gene match: 9. This CDR3 spans 16 amino acids. The DNA for the CDR3 is TGTGCCAGCAGCCCCGGCCATGCGGGAGGGTCCTACGAGCAGTACTTC. Its translation is CASSPGHAGGSYEQYF.

This clonotype was observed many times. V and J are TRBV20-1 and TRBJ1-5; D ambiguous. This CDR3 is 12 amino acids long. The V gene lost 5 bases and the J gene lost 3 bases, with 8 bases spanning the gap. Germline V gene lookup returns CDR1 DFQATT and CDR2 SNEGSKA (reference sequence). The CDR3 spells CSASDPNQPQHF. In DNA, the CDR3 is TGCAGTGCTTCGGACCCCAATCAGCCCCAGCATTTT.

The rearrangement uses TRBV3-1 and TRBJ2-5; TRBD1 aligns across 9 bases. The CDR3 runs to 17 residues. The germline CDR1 and CDR2 sequences are LGHDT and YNNKEL (reference sequence). J lost 1 base, V lost 4 bases, and 10 bases had no gene match. CDR3 nucleotides: TGTGCCAGCAGCCCCGGGACAGGGCGGAGAAGCCAAGAGACCCAGTACTTC. Translated: CASSPGTGRRSQETQYF.

The chain joins TRBV3-1 to TRBJ1-2; maybe TRBD1 (6 bases). Germline V gives CDR1 LGHDT, CDR2 YNNKEL (reference sequence). The CDR3 totals 19 residues. V lost 0 bases and J 1 base, leaving 21 bases between the germline ends. CDR3: CASSQDYGGGPAFNYGYTF. The CDR3 nucleotides are TGTGCCAGCAGCCAAGATTATGGGGGCGGCCCGGCTTTTAACTATGGCTACACCTTC.

This clonotype was seen only a few times. V is TRBV18 and J is TRBJ1-2; D might be TRBD1 (5 bases). The germline CDR1 and CDR2 sequences are KGHSH and LQKENI. V lost 2 bases, J lost 4 bases, and 17 bases lay in between. The CDR3 length is 16 residues. The CDR3 DNA sequence: TGTGCCAGCTCACCAGCGGCGAGGACATTGGGCTATGGCTACACCTTC. This gives the protein CASSPAARTLGYGYTF.

The rearrangement links TRBV14 to TRBJ2-1; 10 bases line up with TRBD2. CDR3 length: 17 residues. Per the germline V gene, CDR1 is SGHDN and CDR2 is FVKESK. V dropped 0 bases and J dropped 7; count of bases not matched to a gene: 9. CDR3 DNA: TGTGCCAGCAGCCAAGAATTACTAGCGGGGAGTAGAAATGAGCAGTTCTTC. This gives the protein CASSQELLAGSRNEQFF.